The 27 T cell receptor beta chains listed next were all sequenced from one sample in a study of radiation and T cells in renal cell carcinoma. The protocol was immunoSEQ multiplex PCR, while the TCRdb copy is restricted to in-frame clones and leaves out a portion. Of some 16,000 clones in the sample, roughly 54% are singletons; the top ten hold 11%. Noted treatment: treatment-naive control, cytoreductive nephrectomy. The input for sequencing was tumor tissue, taken from a patient whose treatment was nephrectomy without radiotherapy. These TCRs come from a man aged 50 to 60 with renal cell carcinoma.

Only a few counts were recorded for this clone. The gene calls are TRBV14 and TRBJ2-1; TRBD2 matches 7 bases. Losses at the gene ends were 1 base for V and 4 bases for J; bases not matched to a gene: 10. Germline V CDR1 and CDR2: SGHDN, FVKESK. This CDR3 region has 17 residues. In DNA form, the CDR3 reads TGTGCCAGCAGCCAAGGGCGGAGCGGGAACTATTACAATGAGCAGTTCTTC. It is translated as CASSQGRSGNYYNEQFF.

V is TRBV5-1 and J is TRBJ2-2, with no clear D. CDR1 SGHRS and CDR2 YFSETQ come from the germline V gene. The CDR3 length is 12 residues. V lost 2 bases, J lost 6 bases, and 5 bases lay in between. CDR3 DNA sequence: TGCGCCAGCAGCTTTAACGCCGGGGAGCTGTTTTTT. Its protein is CASSFNAGELFF.

CDR3 protein: CASSEMLARTDTQYF. For the CDR3, the DNA is TGTGCCAGCAGTGAGATGTTAGCGCGCACAGATACGCAGTATTTT. The V and J genes are TRBV2 and TRBJ2-3, with D possibly being TRBD2 (5 bases). Germline assignment: CDR1 SNHLY and CDR2 FYNNEI. The length of the CDR3 is 15 residues. V lost 3 bases to trimming and J lost 1 base, with 11 bases between them.

The rearrangement uses TRBV27 and TRBJ2-1; D ambiguous. The CDR3 contains 15 residues. Germline V gene sequence: CDR1 MNHEY, CDR2 SMNVEV (reference sequence). Trimming shortened V by 3 bases and J by 3 bases, and 12 bases separated the two germline ends. The CDR3 DNA sequence: TGTGCCAGCAGTTTTTACGCGGAACTCTACAATGAGCAGTTCTTC. Translation: CASSFYAELYNEQFF.

This chain links TRBV7-8 with TRBJ1-1, with D tentatively TRBD1 (5 bases). The CDR3 runs 15 residues. The germline V gene has CDR1 SGHVS and CDR2 FQNEAQ. The V end was cut by 1 base, the J end by 8 bases, with 17 bases between. The CDR3 loop is CASSLDGTALREAFF. For the CDR3, the DNA is TGTGCCAGCAGCTTAGACGGGACGGCATTACGCGAAGCTTTCTTT.

The chain joins TRBV19 to TRBJ2-2; D call uncertain. V gave up 7 bases and J gave up 1 base, with 13 bases separating them. Germline V lookup: CDR1 LNHDA, CDR2 SQIVND (reference sequence). This CDR3 has 15 residues. CDR3 bases: TGTGCCAGTACCCCTCGGACGGGGAACACCGGGGAGCTGTTTTTT. It encodes CASTPRTGNTGELFF. The whole variable domain, remainder taken from reference TRBV19 and TRBJ2-2, is DGGITQSPKYLFRKEGQNVTLSCEQNLNHDAMYWYRQDPGQGLRLIYYSQIVNDFQKGDIAEGYSVSREKKESFPLTVTSAQKNPTAFYLCASTPRTGNTGELFFGEGSRLTVL.

This clone qualifies as medium-sized. The chain employs TRBV10-3 and TRBJ2-3; no clear D gene. Trimming stripped 4 bases from V and 2 bases from J, with 7 bases between. The CDR3 runs 13 residues. Per germline, CDR1 ENHRY and CDR2 SYGVKD. This CDR3 reads CAISVSATDTQYF. The DNA for the CDR3 is TGTGCCATCAGTGTCAGCGCCACAGATACGCAGTATTTT.

The chain employs TRBV5-8 and TRBJ1-5; TRBD1 agrees at 7 bases. This CDR3 region has 16 residues. Germline V lookup: CDR1 SGHTS, CDR2 YDEGEE. Trimming removed 0 bases from V and 4 bases from J; junction bases left unmatched: 7. The chain's CDR3 is CASSLGGQVLNQPQHF. As DNA, the CDR3 is TGTGCCAGCAGCTTGGGAGGACAGGTTCTAAATCAGCCCCAGCATTTT.

The rearrangement links TRBV5-6 to TRBJ2-7; 7 bases match TRBD1. CDR3 length equals 15 residues. CDR1 and CDR2 from the germline V gene are SGHDT and YYEEEE. The V segment lost 4 bases and the J segment 2 bases; nucleotides outside the gene matches: 9. This chain's CDR3 is CASSRRLDRAYEQYF. DNA of the CDR3: TGTGCCAGCAGCAGGAGGCTCGACAGGGCCTACGAGCAGTACTTC.

This chain links TRBV2 with TRBJ2-1; unclear D gene. Trimming cost V 1 base and J 6 bases, with 7 bases left between them. The CDR3 loop spans 13 amino acids. In germline, CDR1 is SNHLY, CDR2 FYNNEI. The CDR3 region is CASSEEGLNEQFF. CDR3 coding DNA: TGTGCCAGCAGTGAAGAGGGCCTCAATGAGCAGTTCTTC.

The chain joins TRBV29-1 to TRBJ2-7; a possible D gene is TRBD2 (6 bases). V shed 6 bases and J shed 6 bases, with 12 bases lying between them. This CDR3 contains 11 residues. The germline V gene has CDR1 SQVTM and CDR2 ANQGSEA. The CDR3 DNA reads TGCAGCGTCCTTCAGGGAGGCGAGCAGTACTTC. As protein: CSVLQGGEQYF.

This chain links TRBV19 with TRBJ2-1; maybe TRBD2 (7 bases). The V end was cut by 7 bases, the J end by 5 bases, with 18 bases between. The germline CDR1 and CDR2 sequences are LNHDA and SQIVND (reference sequence). This CDR3 has 15 amino acids. The CDR3, as DNA: TGTGCCAGTACCTCCCTCGGGGGGCGGGACAATGAGCAGTTCTTC. Amino acid sequence: CASTSLGGRDNEQFF. Complete variable domain (other parts from reference TRBV19 and TRBJ2-1): DGGITQSPKYLFRKEGQNVTLSCEQNLNHDAMYWYRQDPGQGLRLIYYSQIVNDFQKGDIAEGYSVSREKKESFPLTVTSAQKNPTAFYLCASTSLGGRDNEQFFGPGTRLTVL.

The V gene is TRBV7-2, the J gene TRBJ1-1, with 7 bases that match TRBD1. Looked up from germline, CDR1 is SGHTA and CDR2 is FQGNSA. V was pared by 5 bases and J by 7 bases, with 7 bases of the junction left unmatched. The CDR3 totals 13 residues. The CDR3 region has the DNA TGTGCCAGCAGCCCGGGACAGAAACTTGAAGCTTTCTTT. It is translated as CASSPGQKLEAFF.

In its sample, this clone was seen once. The chain combines TRBV7-8 with TRBJ2-5, with 7 bases fitting TRBD1. Germline V gene data show CDR1 as SGHVS and CDR2 as FQNEAQ. Trimming at V came to 2 bases and at J to 0 bases, leaving 15 bases not matched to a gene. The CDR3 has 19 residues. The CDR3 region is CASSLFLMRDREYQETQYF. In DNA form, the CDR3 reads TGTGCCAGCAGCTTATTTTTAATGAGAGACAGGGAATACCAAGAGACCCAGTACTTC.

In this sample, this clone turned up many times. The chain is built from TRBV5-1 and TRBJ1-1; tentative D call: TRBD1 (5 bases). The germline V and J ends were trimmed by 1 base and 7 bases, with 8 bases remaining between them. The CDR3 has 12 residues. In germline, CDR1 is SGHRS, CDR2 YFSETQ. As DNA, the CDR3 is TGCGCCAGCAGCTTGTACGGGGGTGAAGCTTTCTTT. Residues: CASSLYGGEAFF.

This rearrangement joins TRBV29-1 to TRBJ2-7; D tentatively reads TRBD1 or TRBD2 (6 bases each). Trimming removed 7 bases at V and 2 bases at J, with 15 bases between. Germline lookup yields CDR1 SQVTM and CDR2 ANQGSEA. This CDR3 region has 13 residues. CDR3 nucleotide sequence: TGCAGCGCCCAGGGGCGGGGAACCTACGAGCAGTACTTC. As protein: CSAQGRGTYEQYF.

V and J are TRBV19 and TRBJ2-3, with 11 nucleotides matching TRBD1. The CDR3 runs to 19 residues. Germline-derived CDR1 and CDR2 are LNHDA and SQIVND (reference sequence). Unmatched junction bases numbered 16, after V lost 8 bases and J lost 0 bases. The CDR3 reads CASPITGTGGFASTDTQYF. The DNA for the CDR3 is TGTGCCAGTCCTATAACCGGGACAGGGGGGTTTGCGAGCACAGATACGCAGTATTTT.

The CDR3 DNA follows: TGTGCCAGTAGGGGCGGGGGGGCCAGCTCCTACAATGAGCAGTTCTTC. Its translation: CASRGGGASSYNEQFF. The chain couples TRBV19 to TRBJ2-1, with 9 bases matching TRBD2. The CDR3 spans 16 residues. CDR1 and CDR2 (germline): LNHDA, SQIVND (reference sequence). V lost 6 bases and J lost 0; bases outside the gene matches: 6.

The chain joins TRBV5-1 to TRBJ1-3; D is ambiguous. The CDR3 totals 15 residues. V lost 4 bases, J lost 10 bases, and 21 bases lay in between. Germline-derived CDR1 and CDR2 are SGHRS and YFSETQ. The CDR3 DNA follows: TGCGCCAGCAGCCCGGATCCGACAAGGGTGTCTACCATATATTTT. Protein sequence: CASSPDPTRVSTIYF. Full variable domain (remainder filled in from reference TRBV5-1 and TRBJ1-3): KAGVTQTPRYLIKTRGQQVTLSCSPISGHRSVSWYQQTPGQGLQFLFEYFSETQRNKGNFPGRFSGRQFSNSRSEMNVSTLELGDSALYLCASSPDPTRVSTIYFGEGSWLTVV.

This clone was counted only a few times. The gene calls are TRBV11-2 and TRBJ2-2; maybe TRBD2 (5 bases). Trimming took off 3 bases at V and 1 base at J, with 9 bases between the two ends. Germline V gene data show CDR1 as SGHAT and CDR2 as FQNNGV. The CDR3 covers 15 residues. The CDR3 protein is CASSFGLKNTGELFF. CDR3 DNA sequence: TGTGCCAGCAGCTTCGGACTGAAGAACACCGGGGAGCTGTTTTTT. Full variable domain (remainder filled in from reference TRBV11-2 and TRBJ2-2): EAGVAQSPRYKIIEKRQSVAFWCNPISGHATLYWYQQILGQGPKLLIQFQNNGVVDDSQLPKDRFSAERLKGVDSTLKIQPAKLEDSAVYLCASSFGLKNTGELFFGEGSRLTVL.

This clone was counted a single time. This chain connects TRBV6-6 to TRBJ1-4, with 8 bases fitting TRBD1. V shed 5 bases and J 12 bases; nucleotides not matched to a gene: 17. The CDR3 totals 16 residues. Germline V gives CDR1 MNHNY, CDR2 SVGAGI (reference sequence). The CDR3 loop is CASSNGQGTFSGELFF. The CDR3 DNA follows: TGTGCCAGCAGTAACGGACAGGGCACCTTCTCTGGGGAACTGTTTTTT.

The chain links TRBV30 to TRBJ2-7, with 10 bases aligning to TRBD1. V lost 8 bases and J lost 4; bases outside the gene matches: 5. CDR3 size: 12 residues. Germline loops: CDR1 GTSNPN, CDR2 SVGIG (reference sequence). The CDR3 nucleotides are TGTGCCCTCGGACAGGGGGAGTACGAGCAGTACTTC. Its translation: CALGQGEYEQYF.

The rearrangement joins TRBV9 to TRBJ2-1; D might be TRBD1 (5 bases). Per the germline V gene, CDR1 is SGDLS and CDR2 is YYNGEE. This CDR3 is 13 amino acids long. The germline V and J ends were trimmed by 4 bases and 9 bases, with 14 bases remaining between them. CDR3 in amino acids: CASSRRTSGEQFF. For the CDR3, the DNA is TGTGCCAGCAGCAGACGGACATCTGGTGAGCAGTTCTTC.

The chain is built from TRBV5-6 and TRBJ2-1, with D possibly being TRBD2 (6 bases). This CDR3 spans 11 amino acids. The V and J ends lost 2 bases and 16 bases respectively, with 13 bases between them. Germline V gene data show CDR1 as SGHDT and CDR2 as YYEEEE. The CDR3 sequence: CASSFSGERFF. As DNA, the CDR3 is TGTGCCAGCAGCTTTTCGGGGGAAAGATTCTTC.

V usage is TRBV10-3 and J usage is TRBJ1-5; 9 bases match TRBD1. This CDR3 is built from 18 residues. With V trimmed by 6 bases and J by 1 base, 13 bases remained unmatched. The V gene's germline CDR1 is ENHRY and CDR2 SYGVKD. CDR3 sequence (DNA): TGTGCCATCAGAAATCCGGGACAGGGTGGTACGAGCAATCAGCCCCAGCATTTT. This translates into CAIRNPGQGGTSNQPQHF.

V usage is TRBV28 and J usage is TRBJ1-5; the D gene is possibly TRBD1 (5 bases). The germline V gene encodes CDR1 MDHEN and CDR2 SYDVKM. CDR3 size: 17 residues. V dropped 5 bases and J dropped 2 bases, with 19 bases sitting between them. As DNA, the CDR3 is TGTGCCAGCAGTCACCCACTGGGGGTGAGAGGCAATCAGCCCCAGCATTTT. Protein product: CASSHPLGVRGNQPQHF.

The CDR3: CASSSSGRGALGRTDTQYF. The CDR3 DNA reads as TGTGCCAGCAGCTCCAGTGGGCGGGGGGCCCTAGGGAGGACAGATACGCAGTATTTT. V and J are TRBV9 and TRBJ2-3, with TRBD2 matching over 8 bases. CDR1 SGDLS and CDR2 YYNGEE come from the germline V gene. The CDR3 has 19 residues. V was pared by 4 bases and J by 3 bases, with 19 bases of the junction left unmatched.